This T cell receptor (beta chain) was sequenced in a study of cytotoxic CD8 clonotypes in ibrutinib-treated CLL. At the level of the study: Responses comprised 24 partial and 2 complete; at median about 68 months, approximately 15 remained remitted and about 12 progressed.

Study-wide findings and caveats: Circulating CD8+ T-cell counts were tracked by baseline clonality, which exceeded that of age-matched healthy donors.

Worth noting for this clone: What it binds is not known.

Trimming shortened V by 5 bases and J by 5 bases, and 15 bases separated the two germline ends. The CDR3 is made up of 14 amino acids. Germline V gives CDR1 SGHAT, CDR2 FQNNGV. Profiling relied on immunoSEQ multiplex PCR, and the TCRdb table lists in-frame clones only, not all of them. This table holds 150,000 to 200,000 clones, about 88% found once. The TCR sequence derives from a human donor with chronic lymphocytic leukemia. Sequencing used PBMCs, obtained at disease progression, from a patient treated with ibrutinib. J is TRBJ2-5 and V is TRBV11-2; D gene unclear. The CDR3 here is CASSAVVVGETQYF. The CDR3 region has the DNA TGTGCCAGCAGCGCGGTCGTCGTCGGGGAGACCCAGTACTTC.